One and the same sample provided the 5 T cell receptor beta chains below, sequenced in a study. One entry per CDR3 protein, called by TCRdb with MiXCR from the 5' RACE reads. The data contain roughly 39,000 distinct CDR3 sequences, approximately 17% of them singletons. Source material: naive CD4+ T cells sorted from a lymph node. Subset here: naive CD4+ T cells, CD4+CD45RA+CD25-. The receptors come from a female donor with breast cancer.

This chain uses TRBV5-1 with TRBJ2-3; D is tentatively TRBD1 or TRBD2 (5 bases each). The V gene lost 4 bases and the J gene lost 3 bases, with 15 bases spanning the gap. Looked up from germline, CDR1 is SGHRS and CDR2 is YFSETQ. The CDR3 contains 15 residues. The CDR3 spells CASSRPGQITDTQYF. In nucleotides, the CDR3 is TGCGCCAGCAGCCGACCGGGGCAGATTACAGATACGCAGTATTTT.

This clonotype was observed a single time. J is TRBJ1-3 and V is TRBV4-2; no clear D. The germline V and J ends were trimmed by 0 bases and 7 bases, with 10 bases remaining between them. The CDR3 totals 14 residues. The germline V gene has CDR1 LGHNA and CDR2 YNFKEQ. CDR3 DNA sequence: TGTGCCAGCAGCCAAGAACATTCGGGGAACACCATATATTTT. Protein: CASSQEHSGNTIYF.

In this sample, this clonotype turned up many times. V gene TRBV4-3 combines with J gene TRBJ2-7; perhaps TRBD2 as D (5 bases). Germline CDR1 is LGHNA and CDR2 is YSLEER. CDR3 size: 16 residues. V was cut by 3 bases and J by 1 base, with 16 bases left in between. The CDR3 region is CASSQRADDPSYEQYF. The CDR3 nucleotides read TGCGCCAGCAGCCAGCGAGCGGACGACCCATCCTACGAGCAGTACTTC.

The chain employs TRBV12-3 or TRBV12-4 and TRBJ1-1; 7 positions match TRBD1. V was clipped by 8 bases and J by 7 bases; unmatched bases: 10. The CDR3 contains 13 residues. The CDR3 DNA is TGTGCCAGCCTGGGACAGTCGGGATTTGAAGCTTTCTTT. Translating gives CASLGQSGFEAFF.

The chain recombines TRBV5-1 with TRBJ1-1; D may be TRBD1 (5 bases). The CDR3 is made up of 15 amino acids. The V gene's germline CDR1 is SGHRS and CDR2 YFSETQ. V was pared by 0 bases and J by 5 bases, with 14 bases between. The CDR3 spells CASSLEAGDLTEAFF. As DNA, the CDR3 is TGCGCCAGCAGCTTGGAGGCGGGGGACTTGACTGAAGCTTTCTTT.